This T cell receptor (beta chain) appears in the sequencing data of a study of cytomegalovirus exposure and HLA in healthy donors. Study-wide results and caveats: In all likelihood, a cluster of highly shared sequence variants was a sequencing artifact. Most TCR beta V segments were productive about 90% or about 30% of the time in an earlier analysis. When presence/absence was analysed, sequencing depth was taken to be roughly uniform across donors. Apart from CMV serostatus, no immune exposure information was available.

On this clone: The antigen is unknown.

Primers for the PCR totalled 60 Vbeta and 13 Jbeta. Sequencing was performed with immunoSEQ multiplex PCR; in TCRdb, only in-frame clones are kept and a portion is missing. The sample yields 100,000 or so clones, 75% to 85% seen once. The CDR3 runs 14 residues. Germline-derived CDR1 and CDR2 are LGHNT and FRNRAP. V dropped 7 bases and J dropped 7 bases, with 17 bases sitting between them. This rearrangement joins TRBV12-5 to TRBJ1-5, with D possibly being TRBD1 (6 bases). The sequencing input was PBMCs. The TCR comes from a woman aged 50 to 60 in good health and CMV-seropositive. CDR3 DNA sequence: TGTGCTAGTGCCCCCGCCGGGGGGCGGCAGCCCCAGCATTTT. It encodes CASAPAGGRQPQHF.